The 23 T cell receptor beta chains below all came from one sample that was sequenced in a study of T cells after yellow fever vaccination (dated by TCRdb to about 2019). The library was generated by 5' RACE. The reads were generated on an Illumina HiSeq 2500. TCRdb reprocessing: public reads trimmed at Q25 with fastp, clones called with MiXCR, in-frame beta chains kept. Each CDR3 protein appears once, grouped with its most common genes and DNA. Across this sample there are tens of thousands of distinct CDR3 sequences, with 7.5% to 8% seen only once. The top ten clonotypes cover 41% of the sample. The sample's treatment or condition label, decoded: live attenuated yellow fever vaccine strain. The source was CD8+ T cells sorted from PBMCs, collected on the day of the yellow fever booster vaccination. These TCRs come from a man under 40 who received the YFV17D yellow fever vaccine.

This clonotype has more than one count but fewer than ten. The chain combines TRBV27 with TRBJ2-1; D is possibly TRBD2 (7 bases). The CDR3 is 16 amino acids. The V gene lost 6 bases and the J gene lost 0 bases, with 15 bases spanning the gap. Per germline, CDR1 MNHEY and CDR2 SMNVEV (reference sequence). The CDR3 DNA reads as TGTGCCAGCAGAATCGGGGGCGGGAGCTCCTACAATGAGCAGTTCTTC. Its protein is CASRIGGGSSYNEQFF.

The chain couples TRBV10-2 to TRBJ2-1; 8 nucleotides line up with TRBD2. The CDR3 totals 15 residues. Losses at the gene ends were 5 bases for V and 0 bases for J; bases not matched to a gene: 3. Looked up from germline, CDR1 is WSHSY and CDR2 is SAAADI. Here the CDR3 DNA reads TGCGCCAGCAGTAGCGGGGGCCCCTCCTACAATGAGCAGTTCTTC. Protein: CASSSGGPSYNEQFF.

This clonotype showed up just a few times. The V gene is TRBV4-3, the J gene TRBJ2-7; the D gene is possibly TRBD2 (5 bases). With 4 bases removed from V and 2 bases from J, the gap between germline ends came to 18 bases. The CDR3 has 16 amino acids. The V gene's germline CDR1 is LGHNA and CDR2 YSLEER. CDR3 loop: CASSPHQRNNPYEQYF. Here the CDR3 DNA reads TGCGCCAGCAGCCCCCACCAGCGGAATAACCCCTACGAGCAGTACTTC.

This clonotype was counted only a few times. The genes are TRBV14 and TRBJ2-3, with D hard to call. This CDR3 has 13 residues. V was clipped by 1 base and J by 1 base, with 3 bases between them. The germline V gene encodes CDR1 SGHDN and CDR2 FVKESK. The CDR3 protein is CASSQARTDTQYF. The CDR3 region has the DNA TGTGCCAGCAGCCAAGCCCGCACAGATACGCAGTATTTT.

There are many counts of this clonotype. The CDR3, as DNA: TGTGCCAGCAGTTACGGTAACAGCCAAGAGACCCAGTACTTC. It specifies CASSYGNSQETQYF. This sequence joins TRBV6-5 and TRBJ2-5; D gene unclear. The V and J ends lost 2 bases and 1 base respectively, with 8 bases between them. Germline-derived CDR1 and CDR2 are MNHEY and SVGAGI. The CDR3 totals 14 residues.

In DNA form, the CDR3 reads TGTGCCAGCAGCTTAGCGAATGCAGGTCAGCCCCAGCATTTT. Protein product: CASSLANAGQPQHF. This chain links TRBV7-9 with TRBJ1-5; the D is unclear. The ends were cut back, 0 bases at V and 6 bases at J, with 9 bases in the middle. The CDR3 runs to 14 residues. CDR1 and CDR2 (germline): SEHNR, FQNEAQ (reference sequence).

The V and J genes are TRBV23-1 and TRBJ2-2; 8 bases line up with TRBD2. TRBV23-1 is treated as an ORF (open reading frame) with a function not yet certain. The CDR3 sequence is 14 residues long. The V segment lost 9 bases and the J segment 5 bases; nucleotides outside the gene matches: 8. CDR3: CASPRGGATGELFF. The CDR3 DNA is TGCGCCAGTCCACGGGGGGGGGCGACCGGGGAGCTGTTTTTT.

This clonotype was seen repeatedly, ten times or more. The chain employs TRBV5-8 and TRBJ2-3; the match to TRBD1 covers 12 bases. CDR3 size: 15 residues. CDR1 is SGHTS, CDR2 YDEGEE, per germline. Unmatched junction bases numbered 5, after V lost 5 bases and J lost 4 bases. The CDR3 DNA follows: TGTGCCAGCAGTCCCGGGACAGGGGGCCCAGATACGCAGTATTTT. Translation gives CASSPGTGGPDTQYF.

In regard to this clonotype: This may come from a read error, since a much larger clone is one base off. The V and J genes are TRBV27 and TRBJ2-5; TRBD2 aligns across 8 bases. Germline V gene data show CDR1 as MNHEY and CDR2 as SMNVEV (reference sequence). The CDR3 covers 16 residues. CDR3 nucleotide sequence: TGTACCAGCAGTTTATCTCGGGAGGGGTATCGAGAGACCCAGTACTTC. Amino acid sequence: CTSSLSREGYRETQYF.

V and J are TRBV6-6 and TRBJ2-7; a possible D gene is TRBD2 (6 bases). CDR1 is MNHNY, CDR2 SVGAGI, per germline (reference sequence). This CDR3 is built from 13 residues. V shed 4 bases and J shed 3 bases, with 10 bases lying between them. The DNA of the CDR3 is TGTGCCAGCAGTTTATCTAGCGACTACGAGCAGTACTTC. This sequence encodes CASSLSSDYEQYF.

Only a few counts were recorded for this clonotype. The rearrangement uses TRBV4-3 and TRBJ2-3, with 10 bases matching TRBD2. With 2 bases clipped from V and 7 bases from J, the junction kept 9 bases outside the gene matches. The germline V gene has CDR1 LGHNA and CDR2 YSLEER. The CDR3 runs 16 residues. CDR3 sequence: CASSQQLAGVLNTQYF. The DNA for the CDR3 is TGCGCCAGCAGCCAACAGCTAGCGGGAGTCTTAAATACGCAGTATTTT.

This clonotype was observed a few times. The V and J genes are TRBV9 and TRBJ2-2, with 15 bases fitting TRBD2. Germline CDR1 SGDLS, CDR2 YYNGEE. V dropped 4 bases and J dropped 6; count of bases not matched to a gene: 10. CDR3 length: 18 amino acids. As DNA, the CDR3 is TGTGCCAGCAGCCACGGGACTAGCGGGAGGTTTGTCGCCGGGGAGCTGTTTTTT. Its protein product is CASSHGTSGRFVAGELFF.

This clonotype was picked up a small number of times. The DNA of the CDR3 is TGTGCCATCAGTGAGTTTGGGACTAGCCAGGACGGGAATGAGCAGTTCTTC. Its protein product is CAISEFGTSQDGNEQFF. The chain employs TRBV10-3 and TRBJ2-1; the match to TRBD2 covers 9 bases. The trim removed 1 base at V and 7 bases at J, leaving 11 bases unmatched. The CDR3 covers 17 residues. CDR1 ENHRY and CDR2 SYGVKD come from the germline V gene.

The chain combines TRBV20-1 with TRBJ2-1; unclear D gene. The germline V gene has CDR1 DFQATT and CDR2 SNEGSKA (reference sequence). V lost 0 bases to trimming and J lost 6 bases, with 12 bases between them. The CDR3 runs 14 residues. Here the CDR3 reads CSARDPRFGNEQFF. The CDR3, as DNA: TGCAGTGCTAGAGATCCTCGGTTTGGCAATGAGCAGTTCTTC.

The CDR3 loop is CASTPQTDTYGYTF. The CDR3 bases are TGTGCCAGCACCCCACAGACAGACACCTATGGCTACACCTTC. V usage is TRBV5-5 and J usage is TRBJ1-2; perhaps TRBD1 as D (5 bases). The CDR3 has 14 residues. Germline lookup yields CDR1 SGHKS and CDR2 YYEKEE (reference sequence). V dropped 6 bases and J dropped 4 bases, with 16 bases sitting between them.

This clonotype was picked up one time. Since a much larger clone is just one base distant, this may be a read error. The CDR3 sequence is CTSSFRTDFSGANVLTF. The DNA for the CDR3 is TGTACCAGCAGTTTTCGGACCGACTTCTCTGGGGCCAACGTCCTGACTTTC. The rearrangement links TRBV12-3 or TRBV12-4 to TRBJ2-6; D uncertain. This CDR3 region has 17 residues.

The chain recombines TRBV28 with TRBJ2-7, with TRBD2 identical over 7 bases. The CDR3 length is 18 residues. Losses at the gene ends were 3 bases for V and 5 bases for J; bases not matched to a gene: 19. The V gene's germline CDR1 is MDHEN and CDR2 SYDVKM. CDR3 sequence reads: CASSFALVGEGFRDEQYF. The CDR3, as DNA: TGTGCCAGCAGTTTCGCTCTCGTCGGGGAGGGCTTTCGGGACGAGCAGTACTTC.

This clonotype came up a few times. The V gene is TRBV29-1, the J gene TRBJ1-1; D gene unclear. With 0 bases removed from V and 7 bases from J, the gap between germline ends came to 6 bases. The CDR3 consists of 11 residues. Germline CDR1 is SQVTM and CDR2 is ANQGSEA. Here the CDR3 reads CSVEERVEAFF. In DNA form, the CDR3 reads TGCAGCGTTGAAGAGCGGGTTGAAGCTTTCTTT.

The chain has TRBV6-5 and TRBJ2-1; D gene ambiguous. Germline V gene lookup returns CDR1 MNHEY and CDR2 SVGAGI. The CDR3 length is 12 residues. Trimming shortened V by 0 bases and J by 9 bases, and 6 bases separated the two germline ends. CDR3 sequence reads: CASSYSASEQFF. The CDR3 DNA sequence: TGTGCCAGCAGTTACTCCGCTAGTGAGCAGTTCTTC.

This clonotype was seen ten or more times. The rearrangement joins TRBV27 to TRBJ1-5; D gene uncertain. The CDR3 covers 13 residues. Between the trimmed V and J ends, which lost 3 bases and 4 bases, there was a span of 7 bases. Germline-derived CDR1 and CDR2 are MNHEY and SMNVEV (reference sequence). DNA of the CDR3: TGTGCCAGCAGTTTCGGAGGAAATCAGCCCCAGCATTTT. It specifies CASSFGGNQPQHF.

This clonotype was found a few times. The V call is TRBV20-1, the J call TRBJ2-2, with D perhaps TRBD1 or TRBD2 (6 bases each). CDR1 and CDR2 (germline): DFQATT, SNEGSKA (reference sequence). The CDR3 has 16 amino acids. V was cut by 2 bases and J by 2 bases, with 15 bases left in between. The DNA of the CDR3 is TGCAGTGCTAGAAGGGGGGTCCAAGAAAACACCGGGGAGCTGTTTTTT. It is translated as CSARRGVQENTGELFF.

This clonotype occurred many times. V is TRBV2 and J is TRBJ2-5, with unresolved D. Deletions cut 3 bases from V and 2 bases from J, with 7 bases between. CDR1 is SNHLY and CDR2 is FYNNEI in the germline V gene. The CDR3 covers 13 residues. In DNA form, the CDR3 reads TGTGCCAGCAGTGATGGGTATCAAGAGACCCAGTACTTC. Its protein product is CASSDGYQETQYF.

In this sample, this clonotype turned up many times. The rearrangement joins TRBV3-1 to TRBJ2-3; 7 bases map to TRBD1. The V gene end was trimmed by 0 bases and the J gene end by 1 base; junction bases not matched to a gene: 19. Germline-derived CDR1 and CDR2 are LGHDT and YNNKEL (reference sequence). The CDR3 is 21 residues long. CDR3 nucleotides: TGTGCCAGCAGCCAAGATTGGGGTGGGGACAGAAAGTTCGGACGCACAGATACGCAGTATTTT. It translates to CASSQDWGGDRKFGRTDTQYF.